Shown below are 21 T cell receptor beta chains from a single sample sequenced in a study of T cells in Graves' hyperthyroidism and ophthalmopathy. TCR beta CDR3 regions were amplified from RNA. The HTBI primer set drove a first-round RT-PCR of the TCR CDR3. TCRdb independently ran MiXCR on the multiplex PCR reads; one entry per CDR3 protein. The top ten hold roughly a sixth of the sample, which has fewer than 350,000 distinct CDR3 sequences, about a sixth seen once. Material for sequencing was blood. Source of these receptors: a woman in her thirties or forties with Graves' ophthalmopathy.

The chain employs TRBV6-5 and TRBJ1-1; 8 bases are a match to TRBD1. This CDR3 spans 14 amino acids. Losses at the gene ends were 6 bases for V and 6 bases for J; bases not matched to a gene: 9. The germline gives CDR1 MNHEY, CDR2 SVGAGI. The CDR3 DNA is TGTGCCAGCAGCGTGGACAGGGTCGTCGCTGAAGCTTTCTTT. Its translation is CASSVDRVVAEAFF.

V usage is TRBV10-3 and J usage is TRBJ1-1, with no clear D. Germline V CDR1 and CDR2: ENHRY, SYGVKD. The length of the CDR3 is 14 residues. The V and J ends lost 11 bases and 0 bases respectively, with 16 bases between them. The CDR3 DNA reads as TGTGCCCTCGACCGGGCCGCTGTGAACACTGAAGCTTTCTTT. It is translated as CALDRAAVNTEAFF.

This clonotype was detected ten times or more. The V gene is TRBV12-3 or TRBV12-4, the J gene TRBJ2-5; TRBD2 aligns across 7 bases. This CDR3 has 13 amino acids. Trimming took 4 bases from V and 5 from J; bases not matched to a gene: 4. The chain's CDR3 is CASSWAGEETQYF. The CDR3 DNA reads TGTGCCAGCAGTTGGGCGGGAGAGGAGACCCAGTACTTC.

V is TRBV5-1 and J is TRBJ1-3; D possibly corresponds to TRBD1 (6 bases). CDR1 is SGHRS and CDR2 is YFSETQ in the germline V gene. This CDR3 is built from 15 residues. V lost 2 bases, J lost 3 bases, and 12 bases lay in between. The DNA of the CDR3 is TGCGCCAGCAGCTTCACGTCAGGGGATGGAAACACCATATATTTT. Translated: CASSFTSGDGNTIYF.

The genes are TRBV12-3 or TRBV12-4 and TRBJ2-7; D is ambiguous. The CDR3 runs 14 residues. V was trimmed by 2 bases and J by 3 bases, leaving 11 bases between them. Here the CDR3 reads CASSLSTMDYEQYF. As DNA, the CDR3 is TGTGCCAGCAGTTTATCCACAATGGACTACGAGCAGTACTTC.

The table lists this clonotype with a few counts. It may be a read error: a sequence one base away is much more abundant. This sequence joins TRBV7-9 and TRBJ2-7; D might be TRBD2 (6 bases). Per germline, CDR1 SEHNR and CDR2 FQNEAQ (reference sequence). The CDR3 covers 12 residues. Trimming stripped 7 bases from V and 3 bases from J, with 10 bases between. Written as DNA, the CDR3 is TGTGCCAGCAATATCGGGAGCTACGAGCAGTACTTC. Its translation: CASNIGSYEQYF.

This clonotype was seen repeatedly, ten times or more. One end of the junction is discordant with germline, which a read error may explain. V and J are TRBV3-1 and TRBJ2-7; possibly TRBD1 for D (6 bases). This CDR3 contains 13 residues. Per the germline V gene, CDR1 is LGHDT and CDR2 is YNNKEL (reference sequence). The CDR3 DNA sequence: TGTGCCAGCAGCTCAGACCTTGGGGGCAGTCGGTTCTTC. This encodes CASSSDLGGSRFF.

This clonotype was found many times. This sequence joins TRBV7-2 and TRBJ2-1; D unclear. The germline V gene has CDR1 SGHTA and CDR2 FQGNSA. The CDR3 extends over 12 amino acids. The V end was cut by 5 bases, the J end by 6 bases, with 8 bases between. Here the CDR3 DNA reads TGTGCCAGCAGCCCCCCTGCCAATGAGCAGTTCTTC. Encoded protein: CASSPPANEQFF.

This clonotype was recorded at least ten times. CDR3 nucleotides: TGTGCCAGCGGGGCAGGGTTAACTGAAGCTTTCTTT. Translated, it gives CASGAGLTEAFF. J is TRBJ1-1 and V is TRBV12-3 or TRBV12-4, with D possibly being TRBD1 (5 bases). There are 12 residues in the CDR3. V lost 8 bases to trimming and J lost 5 bases, with 12 bases between them.

This clonotype was recorded at least ten times. The chain has TRBV7-9 and TRBJ2-7; 7 bases are a match to TRBD1. The CDR3 is 13 amino acids. V was clipped by 6 bases and J by 6 bases; unmatched bases: 8. The germline V gene encodes CDR1 SEHNR and CDR2 FQNEAQ (reference sequence). CDR3 sequence: CASRTGDPTEQYF. The CDR3 region has the DNA TGTGCCAGCAGAACAGGGGACCCTACCGAGCAGTACTTC.

Ten or more counts support this clonotype. V usage is TRBV12-5 and J usage is TRBJ1-2; TRBD1 agrees at 8 bases. V lost 1 base to trimming and J lost 2 bases; unmatched junction nucleotides: 3. Looked up from germline, CDR1 is LGHNT and CDR2 is FRNRAP. This CDR3 is built from 15 residues. CDR3 nucleotides: TGTGCTAGTGGTTTGGCTAGGACAGGGAACTATGGCTACACCTTC. Amino acid sequence: CASGLARTGNYGYTF.

In this sample, this clonotype turned up a few times. V and J are TRBV20-1 and TRBJ1-5, with a possible D match to TRBD1 (6 bases). V was clipped by 4 bases and J by 9 bases, with 25 bases between them. Germline V gene lookup returns CDR1 DFQATT and CDR2 SNEGSKA (reference sequence). The CDR3 consists of 16 residues. CDR3 nucleotide sequence: TGCAGTGCTAAAGAAATCAGGGGCCCCACGTCTCGGCCCCAGCATTTT. Amino acid sequence: CSAKEIRGPTSRPQHF.

This chain uses TRBV11-2 with TRBJ2-6; D is unclear. V lost 0 bases and J 1 base, leaving 7 bases between the germline ends. This CDR3 comprises 16 residues. The germline V gene has CDR1 SGHAT and CDR2 FQNNGV. The CDR3 loop reads CASSLEGQSGANVLTF. The CDR3 DNA follows: TGTGCCAGCAGCTTAGAGGGTCAGTCTGGGGCCAACGTCCTGACTTTC.

Ten or more counts support this clonotype. The chain is built from TRBV25-1 and TRBJ1-1; 10 bases align to TRBD1. This CDR3 comprises 18 residues. V lost 2 bases and J lost 3; bases outside the gene matches: 12. From germline, CDR1 is MGHDK and CDR2 SYGVNS. CDR3 region: CASSEQMGTGDSYTEAFF. The CDR3 DNA sequence: TGTGCCAGCAGTGAACAGATGGGGACAGGGGATTCGTACACTGAAGCTTTCTTT.

This clonotype was seen just once. The chain joins TRBV27 to TRBJ2-7; 7 bases fit TRBD1. V lost 4 bases to trimming and J lost 4 bases; unmatched junction nucleotides: 10. Germline V CDR1 and CDR2: MNHEY, SMNVEV (reference sequence). This CDR3 spans 15 amino acids. The CDR3 DNA sequence: TGTGCCAGCAGTTCTCCCGGGACAGCGGTATACGAGCAGTACTTC. It encodes CASSSPGTAVYEQYF.

This clonotype came up many times. V and J are TRBV6-1 and TRBJ1-1, with D tentatively TRBD1 (5 bases). V lost 8 bases and J 0 bases, leaving 13 bases between the germline ends. The CDR3 loop spans 14 amino acids. CDR1 is MNHNS and CDR2 is SASEGT in the germline V gene. The CDR3 loop reads CASSRAVVNTEAFF. In DNA form, the CDR3 reads TGTGCCAGCTCCAGGGCGGTAGTGAACACTGAAGCTTTCTTT.

This clonotype came up many times. V usage is TRBV6-1 and J usage is TRBJ1-2; D is possibly TRBD1 (5 bases). Trimming cost V 1 base and J 6 bases, with 15 bases left between them. The CDR3 consists of 15 residues. Germline assignment: CDR1 MNHNS and CDR2 SASEGT. The CDR3 bases are TGTGCCAGCAGTGAAGTGGTGGGGCGCGGTGATGGCTACACCTTC. Its translation: CASSEVVGRGDGYTF.

This clonotype was seen repeatedly, ten times or more. The chain has TRBV2 and TRBJ1-5; D not certain. Germline V gene sequence: CDR1 SNHLY, CDR2 FYNNEI. Trimming cost V 2 bases and J 4 bases, with 6 bases left between them. The CDR3 is 13 residues long. The DNA of the CDR3 is TGTGCCAGCAGTGAAAGCACGAATCAGCCCCAGCATTTT. Protein sequence: CASSESTNQPQHF.

At least ten counts were recorded for this clonotype. This chain connects TRBV6-5 to TRBJ2-7; 12 positions agree with TRBD2. The germline V gene has CDR1 MNHEY and CDR2 SVGAGI. The CDR3 spans 15 residues. The V segment lost 6 bases and the J segment 4 bases; nucleotides outside the gene matches: 7. The CDR3 here is CASSRELAGGYEQYF. In DNA form, the CDR3 reads TGTGCCAGCAGCCGAGAACTAGCGGGAGGATACGAGCAGTACTTC.

There are many counts of this clonotype. The rearrangement uses TRBV19 and TRBJ2-2; TRBD2 matches 11 bases. Germline V gives CDR1 LNHDA, CDR2 SQIVND (reference sequence). V lost 3 bases to trimming and J lost 5 bases; unmatched junction nucleotides: 5. The CDR3 has 16 amino acids. The DNA of the CDR3 is TGTGCCAGTAGTATCTTGGCTAGCGGGAGGACCGGGGAGCTGTTTTTT. Encoded protein: CASSILASGRTGELFF.

This clonotype showed up many times. Possible read error: a much larger clone is one base away. This chain links TRBV6-2 or TRBV6-3 with TRBJ1-5, with 8 bases matching TRBD1. The CDR3 sequence is 18 residues long. V shed 0 bases and J 1 base; nucleotides not matched to a gene: 8. CDR1 is MNHEY and CDR2 is SVGEGT in the germline V gene. The CDR3 DNA sequence: TGTGCCAGCAGTTACTCCTTCGGACAGGGAGGGAGCAATCAGCCCCAGCATTTT. It codes for CASSYSFGQGGSNQPQHF.